The 19 T cell receptor beta chains below were found in one sample sequenced in a study of blood T cell repertoires in COVID-19. Some clones are missing from TCRdb's copy, which holds only in-frame ones; the method was immunoSEQ multiplex PCR. The table shows 200,000 to 250,000 clones, with around 86% occurring only once. The sequenced sample was peripheral blood. The receptors derive from an elderly woman with COVID-19, enrolled during active disease.

The genes are TRBV29-1 and TRBJ2-5, with a weak D call TRBD2 (6 bases). Germline lookup yields CDR1 SQVTM and CDR2 ANQGSEA. The CDR3 is 14 residues long. Trimming pared 3 bases from V and 5 bases from J, leaving 16 bases between. This CDR3 is CSVEKGSGRETQYF. CDR3 DNA sequence: TGCAGCGTTGAGAAAGGGTCAGGGAGGGAGACCCAGTACTTC.

The V call is TRBV24-1, the J call TRBJ2-1; the match to TRBD2 covers 7 bases. Unmatched junction bases numbered 13, after V lost 5 bases and J lost 4 bases. Germline V gene sequence: CDR1 KGHDR, CDR2 SFDVKD. This CDR3 contains 17 residues. For the CDR3, the DNA is TGTGCCACCAGTGGTGCAGCGGGGTCTCATAGATACAATGAGCAGTTCTTC. It codes for CATSGAAGSHRYNEQFF.

The chain carries TRBV6-1 and TRBJ1-6; 7 bases match TRBD1. V shed 3 bases and J 7 bases; nucleotides not matched to a gene: 3. CDR3 size: 14 residues. Germline loops: CDR1 MNHNS, CDR2 SASEGT. This chain's CDR3 is CASSDGRGNSPLHF. The CDR3 region has the DNA TGTGCCAGCAGTGATGGCAGGGGGAATTCACCCCTCCACTTT.

The rearrangement joins TRBV19 to TRBJ1-5; 8 nucleotides align to TRBD1. Looked up from germline, CDR1 is LNHDA and CDR2 is SQIVND (reference sequence). V was pared by 5 bases and J by 7 bases, with 10 bases of the junction left unmatched. This CDR3 comprises 15 residues. The CDR3 here is CASSSGQGIRQPQHF. CDR3 nucleotide sequence: TGTGCCAGTAGTTCAGGACAGGGTATAAGGCAGCCCCAGCATTTT.

The CDR3 protein is CASSRGGSVYGYTF. The CDR3, as DNA: TGTGCCAGCAGCCGGGGGGGGTCGGTTTATGGCTACACCTTC. V gene TRBV7-2 combines with J gene TRBJ1-2; possible D gene TRBD1, 5 bases. V gave up 5 bases and J gave up 5 bases, with 15 bases separating them. The length of the CDR3 is 14 residues. Germline V gene sequence: CDR1 SGHTA, CDR2 FQGNSA.

J is TRBJ1-4 and V is TRBV5-1; 7 bases agree with TRBD1. The CDR3 spans 14 residues. The V gene end was trimmed by 5 bases and the J gene end by 3 bases; junction bases not matched to a gene: 4. CDR1 and CDR2 from the germline V gene are SGHRS and YFSETQ. CDR3 in DNA: TGCGCCAGCAGGACCGGGACAGCTAATGAAAAACTGTTTTTT. Residues: CASRTGTANEKLFF.

The chain joins TRBV4-2 to TRBJ1-6; possibly TRBD1 for D (5 bases). The CDR3 is made up of 15 amino acids. Germline V lookup: CDR1 LGHNA, CDR2 YNFKEQ. Deletions cut 3 bases from V and 6 bases from J, with 12 bases between. CDR3 bases: TGTGCCAGCAGCCAGTTAGGGGAATCTAATTCACCCCTCCACTTT. Translating gives CASSQLGESNSPLHF.

The V call is TRBV15, the J call TRBJ2-1; 8 bases fit TRBD2. Germline CDR1 LNHNV, CDR2 YYDKDF (reference sequence). V gave up 1 base and J gave up 2 bases; unmatched junction bases: 4. This CDR3 is built from 16 residues. The DNA for the CDR3 is TGTGCCACCAGCAGAGCGGGGGGGCGGGCCTACAATGAGCAGTTCTTC. Amino acids: CATSRAGGRAYNEQFF.

The chain is built from TRBV9 and TRBJ2-1; maybe TRBD1 (6 bases). Between the trimmed V and J ends, which lost 2 bases and 4 bases, there was a span of 13 bases. The germline gives CDR1 SGDLS, CDR2 YYNGEE. The CDR3 is 15 residues long. CDR3 DNA: TGTGCCAGCAGCGTCGGGCTAGGGGGATACAATGAGCAGTTCTTC. Translation gives CASSVGLGGYNEQFF.

The V gene is TRBV5-1, the J gene TRBJ2-5; 12 bases align to TRBD2. The V and J ends lost 0 bases and 5 bases, in that order; junction bases with no gene match: 5. The CDR3 length is 16 residues. Germline V gives CDR1 SGHRS, CDR2 YFSETQ. The CDR3 protein is CASSLDLAGGLETQYF. CDR3 bases: TGCGCCAGCAGCTTGGATCTAGCGGGGGGGTTGGAGACCCAGTACTTC.

The chain combines TRBV23-1 with TRBJ2-2, with D perhaps matching TRBD1 (5 bases). TRBV23-1 is an ORF; its function is uncertain. CDR3 length: 18 amino acids. Between the trimmed V and J ends, which lost 4 bases and 1 base, there was a span of 19 bases. The CDR3 sequence: CASSPPPGPGQNTGELFF. The CDR3 nucleotides are TGCGCCAGCAGTCCCCCCCCCGGGCCAGGACAGAACACCGGGGAGCTGTTTTTT.

The V and J genes are TRBV19 and TRBJ1-5; D gene unclear. CDR1 LNHDA and CDR2 SQIVND come from the germline V gene (reference sequence). V was cut by 3 bases and J by 5 bases, with 14 bases left in between. The CDR3 sequence is 15 residues long. The CDR3 nucleotides read TGTGCCAGTAGTATCCGGGAAGGGATCCATCAGCCCCAGCATTTT. Amino acids: CASSIREGIHQPQHF. Combining the CDR3 with reference TRBV19 and TRBJ1-5 gives the whole variable domain DGGITQSPKYLFRKEGQNVTLSCEQNLNHDAMYWYRQDPGQGLRLIYYSQIVNDFQKGDIAEGYSVSREKKESFPLTVTSAQKNPTAFYLCASSIREGIHQPQHFGDGTRLSIL.

The chain joins TRBV10-3 to TRBJ1-6, with 8 bases fitting TRBD1. Trimming took 2 bases from V and 9 from J; bases not matched to a gene: 0. Germline V gene data show CDR1 as ENHRY and CDR2 as SYGVKD. CDR3 length equals 13 residues. Here the CDR3 DNA reads TGTGCCATCAGTGAGCAGGGGGCTTCACCCCTCCACTTT. This encodes CAISEQGASPLHF.

The J gene is TRBJ2-5, the V gene TRBV2; tentative D call: TRBD2 (5 bases). V lost 5 bases and J 5 bases, leaving 9 bases between the germline ends. The CDR3 is 12 residues long. Germline assignment: CDR1 SNHLY and CDR2 FYNNEI. The CDR3 protein is CASSTTRETQYF. In DNA form, the CDR3 reads TGTGCCAGCAGTACAACTAGGGAGACCCAGTACTTC. Complete variable domain (other parts from reference TRBV2 and TRBJ2-5): EPEVTQTPSHQVTQMGQEVILRCVPISNHLYFYWYRQILGQKVEFLVSFYNNEISEKSEIFDDQFSVERPDGSNFTLKIRSTKLEDSAMYFCASSTTRETQYFGPGTRLLVL.

This rearrangement joins TRBV30 to TRBJ1-3; D might be TRBD1 (6 bases). The CDR3 sequence is 14 residues long. Germline lookup yields CDR1 GTSNPN and CDR2 SVGIG (reference sequence). V lost 7 bases to trimming and J lost 5 bases, with 18 bases between them. The CDR3 region is CASKGVRGRNTIYF. CDR3 DNA: TGTGCCTCCAAGGGGGTGCGGGGGAGAAACACCATATATTTT.

The rearrangement links TRBV6-4 to TRBJ1-4; TRBD1 is a possible D gene (6 bases). Germline V CDR1 and CDR2: MRHNA, SNTAGT. V was cut by 2 bases and J by 8 bases, with 12 bases left in between. The CDR3 is made up of 14 amino acids. CDR3 in amino acids: CASSDIQGREKLFF. The CDR3 coding sequence is TGTGCCAGCAGTGACATACAGGGAAGGGAAAAACTGTTTTTT.

The chain links TRBV19 to TRBJ2-5, with 7 nucleotides matching TRBD1. J lost 5 bases, V lost 3 bases, and 6 bases had no gene match. Germline loops: CDR1 LNHDA, CDR2 SQIVND (reference sequence). This CDR3 has 14 amino acids. The CDR3 DNA is TGTGCCAGTAGTATGAGGGGGCTAGGGGAGACCCAGTACTTC. It specifies CASSMRGLGETQYF.

As to this clone: This CDR3 is also generated by other DNA sequences in the sample. This chain joins TRBV6-5 and TRBJ2-7; D is unresolved. Trimming took off 6 bases at V and 3 bases at J, with 9 bases between the two ends. Germline CDR1 reads MNHEY; CDR2 reads SVGAGI. The CDR3 has 12 amino acids. CDR3 in amino acids: CASSPRVYEQYF. DNA for the CDR3: TGTGCCAGCAGCCCCCGCGTCTACGAGCAGTACTTC.

The rearrangement joins TRBV5-1 to TRBJ1-2; 7 bases match TRBD1. Per the germline V gene, CDR1 is SGHRS and CDR2 is YFSETQ. This CDR3 has 14 amino acids. The trim removed 5 bases at V and 3 bases at J, leaving 7 bases unmatched. CDR3 in amino acids: CASSVGTADYGYTF. Here the CDR3 DNA reads TGCGCCAGCAGTGTGGGGACAGCAGACTATGGCTACACCTTC.